This TCR beta chain is from a study of shared clonotypes between healthy human individuals. TCRdb keeps only in-frame clones here, not all; method: immunoSEQ multiplex PCR. The data show roughly 2.2 million clones, roughly 92% seen once. The ends lost 4 bases at V and 7 bases at J; junction bases unmatched: 12. The CDR3 is 17 amino acids. Germline-derived CDR1 and CDR2 are SGHTA and FQGTGA. Free of recent acute infections or vaccinations, the donors were healthy HIV-negative adults. Material: naive CD4+ T cells from PBMCs. Noted subset: CD45RA+ positively selected. V and J are TRBV7-3 and TRBJ2-2; 10 bases are shared with TRBD2. The TCR originated in a man between 18 and 29 years old in good health. Some clones in this sample may be carry-over from other donors' samples. The CDR3: CASSSSRSGLAIGELFF. The CDR3 DNA reads TGTGCCAGCAGCTCATCCCGGTCGGGACTAGCGATCGGGGAGCTGTTTTTT. Supplemented by reference TRBV7-3 and TRBJ2-2, the full variable domain reads GAGVSQTPSNKVTEKGKYVELRCDPISGHTALYWYRQSLGQGPEFLIYFQGTGAADDSGLPNDRFFAVRPEGSVSTLKIQRTERGDSAVYLCASSSSRSGLAIGELFFGEGSRLTVL.